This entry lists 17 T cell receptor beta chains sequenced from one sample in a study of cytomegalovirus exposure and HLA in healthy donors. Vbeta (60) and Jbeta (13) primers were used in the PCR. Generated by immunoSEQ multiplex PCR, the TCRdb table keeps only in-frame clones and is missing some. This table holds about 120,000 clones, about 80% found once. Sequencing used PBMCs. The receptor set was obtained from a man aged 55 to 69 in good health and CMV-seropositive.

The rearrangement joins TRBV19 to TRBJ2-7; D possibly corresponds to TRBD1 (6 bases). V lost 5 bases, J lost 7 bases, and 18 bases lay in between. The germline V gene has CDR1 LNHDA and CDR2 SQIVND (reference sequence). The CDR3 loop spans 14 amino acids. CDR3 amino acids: CASSSYRQASEQYF. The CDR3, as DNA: TGTGCCAGTAGTTCCTACCGACAGGCTTCAGAGCAGTACTTC.

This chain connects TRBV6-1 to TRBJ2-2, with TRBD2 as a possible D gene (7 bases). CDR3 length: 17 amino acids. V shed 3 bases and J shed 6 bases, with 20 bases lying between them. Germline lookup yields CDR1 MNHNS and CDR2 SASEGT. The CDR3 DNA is TGTGCCAGCAGTGACTTATCGGGGGGCGGCTTCCCCGGGGAGCTGTTTTTT. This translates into CASSDLSGGGFPGELFF.

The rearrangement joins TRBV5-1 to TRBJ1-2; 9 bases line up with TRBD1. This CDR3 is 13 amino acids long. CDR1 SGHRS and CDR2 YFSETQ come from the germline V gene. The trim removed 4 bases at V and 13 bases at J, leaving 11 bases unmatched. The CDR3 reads CASSPGTGRSGTF. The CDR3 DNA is TGCGCCAGCAGCCCCGGGACAGGGAGGAGCGGCACCTTC.

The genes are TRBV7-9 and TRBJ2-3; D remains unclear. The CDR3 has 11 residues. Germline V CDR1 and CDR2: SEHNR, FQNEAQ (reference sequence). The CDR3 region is CSIQALDTQYF. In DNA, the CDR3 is TGTTCCATCCAAGCCCTAGATACGCAGTATTTT.

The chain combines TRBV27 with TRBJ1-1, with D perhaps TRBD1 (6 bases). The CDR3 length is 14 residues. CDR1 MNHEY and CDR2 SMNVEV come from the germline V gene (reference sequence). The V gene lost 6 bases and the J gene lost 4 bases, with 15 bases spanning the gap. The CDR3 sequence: CASRRTARGTEAFF. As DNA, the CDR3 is TGTGCCAGCAGGAGGACAGCTCGGGGCACTGAAGCTTTCTTT.

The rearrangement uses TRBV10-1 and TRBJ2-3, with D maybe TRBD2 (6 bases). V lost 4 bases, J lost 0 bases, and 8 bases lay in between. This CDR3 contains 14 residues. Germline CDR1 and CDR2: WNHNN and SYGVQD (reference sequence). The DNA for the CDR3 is TGCGCCAGCAGTGCGGGGGACAGCACAGATACGCAGTATTTT. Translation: CASSAGDSTDTQYF.

The CDR3 reads CASSTKRGHSYEQYF. CDR3 sequence (DNA): TGTGCCAGCAGCACCAAGCGGGGGCATTCCTACGAGCAGTACTTC. The V gene is TRBV5-4, the J gene TRBJ2-7, with 8 bases fitting TRBD2. The J segment lost 1 base and the V segment lost 4 bases, leaving 7 bases of the junction unmatched. Germline V gives CDR1 SGHNT, CDR2 YYREEE (reference sequence). This CDR3 has 15 residues.

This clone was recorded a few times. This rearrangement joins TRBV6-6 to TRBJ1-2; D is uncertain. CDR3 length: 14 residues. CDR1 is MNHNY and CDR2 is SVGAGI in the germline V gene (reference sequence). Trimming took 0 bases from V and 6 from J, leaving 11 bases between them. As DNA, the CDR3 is TGTGCCAGCAGTTACTCCTCCTCGAGGGATGGCTACACCTTC. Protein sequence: CASSYSSSRDGYTF.

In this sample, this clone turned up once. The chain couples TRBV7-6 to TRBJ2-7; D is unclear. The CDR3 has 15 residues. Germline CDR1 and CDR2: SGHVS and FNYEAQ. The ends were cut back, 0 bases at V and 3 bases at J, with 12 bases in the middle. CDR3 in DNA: TGTGCCAGCAGCTTAGCGCTGGGCGAGAGCTACGAGCAGTACTTC. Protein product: CASSLALGESYEQYF. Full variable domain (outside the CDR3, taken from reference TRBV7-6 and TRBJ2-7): GAGVSQSPRYKVTKRGQDVALRCDPISGHVSLYWYRQALGQGPEFLTYFNYEAQQDKSGLPNDRFSAERPEGSISTLTIQRTEQRDSAMYRCASSLALGESYEQYFGPGTRLTVT.

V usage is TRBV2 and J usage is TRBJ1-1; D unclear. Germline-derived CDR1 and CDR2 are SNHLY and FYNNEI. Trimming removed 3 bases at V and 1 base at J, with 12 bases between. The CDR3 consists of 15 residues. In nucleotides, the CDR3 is TGTGCCAGCAGTGATATGAGGCACCAGAACACTGAAGCTTTCTTT. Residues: CASSDMRHQNTEAFF.

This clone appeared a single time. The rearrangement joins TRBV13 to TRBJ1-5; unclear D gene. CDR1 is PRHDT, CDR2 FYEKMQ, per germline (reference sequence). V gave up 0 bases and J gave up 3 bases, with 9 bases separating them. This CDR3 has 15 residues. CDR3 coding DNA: TGTGCCAGCAGCTTAGGGGGGAGCCCCAATCAGCCCCAGCATTTT. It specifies CASSLGGSPNQPQHF.

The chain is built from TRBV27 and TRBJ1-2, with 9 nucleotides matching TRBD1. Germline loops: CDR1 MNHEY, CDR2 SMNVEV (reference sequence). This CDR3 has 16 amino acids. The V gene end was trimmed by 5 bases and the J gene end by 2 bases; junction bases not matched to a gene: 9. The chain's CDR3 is CASSLRVTGGNYGYTF. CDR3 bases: TGTGCCAGCAGTCTAAGGGTGACAGGGGGGAACTATGGCTACACCTTC.

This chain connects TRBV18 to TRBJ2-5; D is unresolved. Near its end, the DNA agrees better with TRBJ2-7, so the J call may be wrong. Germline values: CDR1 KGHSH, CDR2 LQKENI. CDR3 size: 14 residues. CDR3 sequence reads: CASSPQEQSYEQYF. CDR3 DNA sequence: TGTGCCAGCTCACCGCAGGAACAATCCTACGAGCAGTACTTC.

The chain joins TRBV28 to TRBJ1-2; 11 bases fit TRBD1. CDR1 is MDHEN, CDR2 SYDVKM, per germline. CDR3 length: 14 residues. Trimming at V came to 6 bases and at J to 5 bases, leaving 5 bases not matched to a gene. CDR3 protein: CASRGGTGGYGYTF. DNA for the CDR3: TGTGCCAGCAGGGGAGGGACAGGGGGATATGGCTACACCTTC.

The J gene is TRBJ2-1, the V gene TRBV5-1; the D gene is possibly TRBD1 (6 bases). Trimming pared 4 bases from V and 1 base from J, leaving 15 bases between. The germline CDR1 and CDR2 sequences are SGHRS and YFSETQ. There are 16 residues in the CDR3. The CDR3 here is CASSPPQGLSYNEQFF. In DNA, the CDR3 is TGCGCCAGCAGCCCCCCCCAGGGGCTATCCTACAATGAGCAGTTCTTC. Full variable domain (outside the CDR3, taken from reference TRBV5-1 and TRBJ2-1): KAGVTQTPRYLIKTRGQQVTLSCSPISGHRSVSWYQQTPGQGLQFLFEYFSETQRNKGNFPGRFSGRQFSNSRSEMNVSTLELGDSALYLCASSPPQGLSYNEQFFGPGTRLTVL.

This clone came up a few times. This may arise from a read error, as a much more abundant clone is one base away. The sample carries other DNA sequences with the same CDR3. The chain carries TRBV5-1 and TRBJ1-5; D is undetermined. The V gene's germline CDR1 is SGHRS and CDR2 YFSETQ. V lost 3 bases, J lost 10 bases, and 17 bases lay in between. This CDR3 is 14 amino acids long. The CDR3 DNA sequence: TGCGCCAGCAGCTCGTACACCTTTGAGGAACCCCAGCATTTT. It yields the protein CASSSYTFEEPQHF.

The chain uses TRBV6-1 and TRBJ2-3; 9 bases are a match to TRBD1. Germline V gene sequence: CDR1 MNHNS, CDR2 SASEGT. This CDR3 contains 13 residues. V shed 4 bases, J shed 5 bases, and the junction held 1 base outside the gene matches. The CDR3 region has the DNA TGTGCCAGCAGTGGGACAGGGGAAGATACGCAGTATTTT. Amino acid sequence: CASSGTGEDTQYF.